The sequence of this TCR beta chain was determined in a study of cytomegalovirus exposure and HLA in healthy donors. Comments on this clone: No antigen is known for it.

Broader study findings: A list of about 180 TCR beta chains associated with cytomegalovirus was given.

Trimming took 1 base from V and 2 from J, leaving 9 bases between them. The CDR3 covers 16 residues. From germline, CDR1 is SGHTA and CDR2 FQGNSA. The PCR contained 60 Vbeta and 13 Jbeta primers. Assay used: immunoSEQ multiplex PCR; TCRdb lists only in-frame clones, some missing. The sample lists over 150,000 clones, approximately 80% occurring once. The gene calls are TRBV7-2 and TRBJ2-6, with D unresolved. The sample consisted of PBMCs. The source is a man aged 25 to 45 in good health and CMV-seropositive. The CDR3, as DNA: TGTGCCAGCAGCTTAGACAGCCCTGCTGGGGCCAACGTCCTGACTTTC. Translation gives CASSLDSPAGANVLTF.